Presented here are 21 T cell receptor beta chains from one specimen sequenced in a study of cytomegalovirus exposure and HLA in healthy donors. PCR primers comprised 60 Vbeta and 13 Jbeta primers. Generated by immunoSEQ multiplex PCR, the TCRdb table keeps only in-frame clones and is missing some. This sample yields 150,000 to 200,000 clones, of which 70% to 90% are seen a single time; less than 2.5% belongs to the top ten. The specimen was PBMCs. These receptors were obtained from a woman aged 45-59 years in good health and CMV-seronegative.

The chain couples TRBV10-3 to TRBJ1-2; maybe TRBD1 (5 bases). The CDR3 runs to 13 residues. V gave up 4 bases and J gave up 8 bases, with 14 bases separating them. The germline CDR1 and CDR2 sequences are ENHRY and SYGVKD. The CDR3 DNA is TGTGCCATCAGTGGGGCAGGGTCGGAAGGCTACACCTTC. This encodes CAISGAGSEGYTF.

The V call is TRBV25-1, the J call TRBJ1-2; possible D gene TRBD1, 5 bases. V lost 3 bases and J lost 3, with 5 bases in between. The germline V gene encodes CDR1 MGHDK and CDR2 SYGVNS. This CDR3 region has 12 residues. The DNA of the CDR3 is TGTGCCAGCAGTGAGGGGCACTATGGCTACACCTTC. Amino acid sequence: CASSEGHYGYTF.

V gene TRBV10-3 combines with J gene TRBJ1-4; no definite D call. The CDR3 has 16 amino acids. V was pared by 3 bases and J by 0 bases, with 11 bases between. The germline V gene has CDR1 ENHRY and CDR2 SYGVKD. DNA for the CDR3: TGTGCCATCAGTGACCCCGCGGGCCCAACTAATGAAAAACTGTTTTTT. Its translation: CAISDPAGPTNEKLFF.

The chain couples TRBV30 to TRBJ2-1; D not certain. The CDR3 consists of 13 residues. Trimming removed 3 bases at V and 3 bases at J, with 9 bases between. Germline lookup yields CDR1 GTSNPN and CDR2 SVGIG (reference sequence). DNA of the CDR3: TGTGCCTGGAGGGCGGCCAACTACAATGAGCAGTTCTTC. It translates to CAWRAANYNEQFF.

J is TRBJ2-1 and V is TRBV6-1; a weak D match, TRBD1 (5 bases). Trimming pared 8 bases from V and 4 bases from J, leaving 18 bases between. This CDR3 comprises 15 residues. CDR1 and CDR2 from the germline V gene are MNHNS and SASEGT. DNA of the CDR3: TGTGCCAGCTCCCGGATCAGGGATGGTTACAATGAGCAGTTCTTC. Translation: CASSRIRDGYNEQFF.

This chain joins TRBV2 and TRBJ2-1; TRBD1 agrees at 8 bases. The CDR3 loop spans 14 amino acids. In germline, CDR1 is SNHLY, CDR2 FYNNEI. J lost 7 bases, V lost 11 bases, and 13 bases had no gene match. The CDR3 DNA reads TGTGCCGCCCGACGCAGGACAGGGCTAAATGAGCAGTTCTTC. Translated: CAARRRTGLNEQFF.

V is TRBV28 and J is TRBJ1-4; no reliable D call. In germline, CDR1 is MDHEN, CDR2 SYDVKM. The CDR3 totals 13 residues. V lost 6 bases to trimming and J lost 8 bases, with 13 bases between them. The CDR3 DNA reads TGTGCCAGCAGAGCGGTTCCCCAAGAAAAACTGTTTTTT. As protein: CASRAVPQEKLFF.

The chain combines TRBV18 with TRBJ2-1; TRBD2 aligns across 7 bases. Trimming at V came to 3 bases and at J to 7 bases, leaving 6 bases not matched to a gene. In germline, CDR1 is KGHSH, CDR2 LQKENI. The CDR3 sequence is 14 residues long. CDR3 amino acids: CASSPVGGPNEQFF. The CDR3 DNA sequence: TGTGCCAGCTCACCGGTGGGAGGGCCGAATGAGCAGTTCTTC.

This chain connects TRBV18 to TRBJ2-7; a weak D match, TRBD2 (5 bases). CDR3 size: 17 residues. Germline V lookup: CDR1 KGHSH, CDR2 LQKENI. The V end was cut by 4 bases, the J end by 1 base, with 20 bases between. The CDR3 DNA is TGTGCCAGCTCACAAACAACGGGATCACAAAATTCCTACGAGCAGTACTTC. Its protein is CASSQTTGSQNSYEQYF.

Only a few counts were recorded for this clone. The chain has TRBV21-1 and TRBJ1-1; TRBD1 reflects the table's D call only, with no check against the DNA. TRBV21-1 is a listed pseudogene. CDR3 size: 19 residues. This CDR3 reads CASSKPIRDRGHRGTEAFF. For the CDR3, the DNA is TGTGCCAGCAGCAAGCCGATCCGGGACAGGGGGCATCGGGGCACTGAAGCTTTCTTT.

CDR3 in amino acids: CATGQAIIGVYEQYF. In nucleotides, the CDR3 is TGTGCCACTGGACAGGCTATAATTGGGGTCTACGAGCAGTACTTC. The chain is built from TRBV6-1 and TRBJ2-7; 7 bases match TRBD1. This CDR3 contains 15 residues. Germline CDR1 reads MNHNS; CDR2 reads SASEGT. J lost 3 bases, V lost 10 bases, and 15 bases had no gene match.

V usage is TRBV28 and J usage is TRBJ2-1; D perhaps matches TRBD2 (5 bases). V lost 4 bases and J 6 bases, leaving 7 bases between the germline ends. The CDR3 sequence is 12 residues long. Germline-derived CDR1 and CDR2 are MDHEN and SYDVKM. CDR3 sequence reads: CASSSRGNEQFF. CDR3 coding DNA: TGTGCCAGCAGTTCCCGGGGCAATGAGCAGTTCTTC.

The chain joins TRBV6-1 to TRBJ1-6; 8 bases match TRBD1. The CDR3 has 16 amino acids. The trim removed 3 bases at V and 2 bases at J, leaving 3 bases unmatched. CDR1 is MNHNS, CDR2 SASEGT, per germline. The CDR3 spells CASSEDRAPYNSPLHF. The CDR3 DNA reads TGTGCCAGCAGTGAGGACAGGGCTCCCTATAATTCACCCCTCCACTTT.

This clone was seen a few times. This chain connects TRBV7-2 to TRBJ2-5; D remains ambiguous. The V end was cut by 2 bases, the J end by 5 bases, with 12 bases between. This CDR3 spans 14 amino acids. CDR1 and CDR2 (germline): SGHTA, FQGNSA. The CDR3 DNA reads as TGTGCCAGCAGCTTAAGTCAGGCACGGGAGACCCAGTACTTC. Translation gives CASSLSQARETQYF.

The chain links TRBV18 to TRBJ2-5; D is undetermined. V lost 3 bases, J lost 0 bases, and 5 bases lay in between. This CDR3 region has 13 residues. Germline V gene sequence: CDR1 KGHSH, CDR2 LQKENI. Written as DNA, the CDR3 is TGTGCCAGCTCACCCTCGTACCAAGAGACCCAGTACTTC. Amino acids: CASSPSYQETQYF.

The CDR3 loop is CASSSGQGVGVSTF. The CDR3 DNA reads TGTGCCAGCAGCTCGGGACAGGGGGTTGGCGTAAGCACCTTC. The genes are TRBV5-4 and TRBJ1-2; 11 nucleotides agree with TRBD1. The germline gives CDR1 SGHNT, CDR2 YYREEE (reference sequence). Trimming at V came to 3 bases and at J to 13 bases, leaving 11 bases not matched to a gene. The CDR3 is 14 residues long.

The chain couples TRBV7-8 to TRBJ1-4; no clear D gene. This CDR3 is built from 15 residues. Germline V lookup: CDR1 SGHVS, CDR2 FQNEAQ. Trimming cost V 6 bases and J 2 bases, with 13 bases left between them. The CDR3 sequence is CASSSNTVTNEKLFF. Written as DNA, the CDR3 is TGTGCCAGCAGTTCTAACACAGTGACTAATGAAAAACTGTTTTTT.

The V call is TRBV6-1, the J call TRBJ1-2, with a possible D match to TRBD1 (5 bases). Looked up from germline, CDR1 is MNHNS and CDR2 is SASEGT. The length of the CDR3 is 18 residues. V was cut by 4 bases and J by 3 bases, with 24 bases left in between. For the CDR3, the DNA is TGTGCCAGCAGTGTACAGATCCCGGGACTATCCAGGGACTATGGCTACACCTTC. Encoded protein: CASSVQIPGLSRDYGYTF.

V and J are TRBV19 and TRBJ2-2, with 7 positions matching TRBD1. Trimming removed 6 bases from V and 4 bases from J; junction bases left unmatched: 8. The CDR3 has 15 residues. The germline CDR1 and CDR2 sequences are LNHDA and SQIVND (reference sequence). In nucleotides, the CDR3 is TGTGCCAGTAGGCTAAGACAGGGCGGCACCGGGGAGCTGTTTTTT. Protein sequence: CASRLRQGGTGELFF.

V gene TRBV30 combines with J gene TRBJ1-2; 9 bases line up with TRBD1. The CDR3 spans 15 residues. J gave up 4 bases and V 2 bases, and 8 bases lay outside the gene matches. The germline V gene has CDR1 GTSNPN and CDR2 SVGIG (reference sequence). The CDR3 bases are TGTGCCTGGAGTCCCCGGGACAGGGCTTCCTATGGCTACACCTTC. This codes for CAWSPRDRASYGYTF.

The chain recombines TRBV27 with TRBJ2-5; the match to TRBD2 covers 8 bases. CDR1 MNHEY and CDR2 SMNVEV come from the germline V gene (reference sequence). The length of the CDR3 is 13 residues. J lost 11 bases, V lost 4 bases, and 9 bases had no gene match. CDR3: CASSWGLGWEQYF. DNA for the CDR3: TGTGCCAGCAGTTGGGGACTAGGATGGGAGCAGTACTTC.